This T cell receptor (beta chain) was identified in a study of beta chain features in type 1 diabetes. The study's findings and limits: Sampled from patients, naive, central memory and Treg TCRB repertoires appeared more similar than those sampled from healthy donors. Type 1 diabetes patients showed a moderate but significant shortening of TCRB CDR3s in all four CD4+ subsets.

The whole isolated RNA underwent reverse transcription, so sequencing captured expressed TCRB transcripts. Sequenced by immunoSEQ multiplex PCR; TCRdb stores in-frame clones only, minus some. The sample contains 150,000 to 180,000 clones, around 10% of which appear only once. This CDR3 is 14 amino acids long. Trimming removed 1 base at V and 0 bases at J, with 8 bases between. The germline V gene has CDR1 SGHRS and CDR2 YFSETQ. A single heparinised draw of roughly 0.11 L on average was taken per donor. The authors obtained over 98% purity in all sorted populations. As concerns this clone: Its antigen is undetermined.

The clonotype comes from a young man in good health. V is TRBV5-1 and J is TRBJ2-7; weak D call: TRBD1 (6 bases). Sequencing was performed on central memory CD4+ T cells from blood. CDR3 sequence: CASSLKQGSYEQYF. CDR3 in DNA: TGCGCCAGCAGCTTGAAACAGGGCTCCTACGAGCAGTACTTC. The entire variable domain, with the rest obtained from reference TRBV5-1 and TRBJ2-7, is as follows: KAGVTQTPRYLIKTRGQQVTLSCSPISGHRSVSWYQQTPGQGLQFLFEYFSETQRNKGNFPGRFSGRQFSNSRSEMNVSTLELGDSALYLCASSLKQGSYEQYFGPGTRLTVT.